Described below is a single T cell receptor (beta chain) sequence and its context. The antigen is undetermined. This entry comes from a study of shared clonotypes between healthy human individuals. Trimming took 5 bases from V and 5 from J; bases not matched to a gene: 7. The CDR3 has 14 residues. The V gene's germline CDR1 is SGHTA and CDR2 FQGNSA. TCRdb's table, derived via immunoSEQ multiplex PCR, lists solely in-frame clones and lacks some. The table lists about a million clones, roughly 80% of them singletons. Whole-study results and caveats: Among a handful of donors, approximately 5% of naive CD4 clonotypes were found in common.

The rearrangement joins TRBV7-2 to TRBJ2-3; 7 bases fit TRBD2. The sequenced sample consisted of memory CD4+ T cells from PBMCs. Subset in this sample: CD45RA-negative fraction. This sequence was found in a man aged 18 to 30 in good health. Some clones in this sample may be carry-over from other donors' samples. CDR3 amino acids: CASSAGLGGDTQYF. The CDR3 DNA sequence: TGTGCCAGCAGCGCCGGACTAGGAGGAGATACGCAGTATTTT.